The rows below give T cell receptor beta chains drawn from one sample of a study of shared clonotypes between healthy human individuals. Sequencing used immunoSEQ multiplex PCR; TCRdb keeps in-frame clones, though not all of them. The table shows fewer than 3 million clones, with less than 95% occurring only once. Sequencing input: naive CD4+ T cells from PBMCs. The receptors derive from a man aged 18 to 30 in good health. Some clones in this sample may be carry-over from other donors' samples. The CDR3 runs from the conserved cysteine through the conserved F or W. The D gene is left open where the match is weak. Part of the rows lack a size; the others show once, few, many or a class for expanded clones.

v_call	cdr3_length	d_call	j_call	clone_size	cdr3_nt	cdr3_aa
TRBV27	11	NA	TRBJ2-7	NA	TGTGCCAGCAGCCCCGACTACGAGCAGTACTTC	CASSPDYEQYF
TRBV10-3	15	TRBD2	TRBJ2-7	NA	TGTGCCATCAGTGAAGCGGGAGCGGGCTCCTACGAGCAGTACTTC	CAISEAGAGSYEQYF
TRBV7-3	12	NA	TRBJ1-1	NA	TGTGCCAGCAGCGACCCAGGGGAGCGAGCTTTCTTT	CASSDPGERAFF
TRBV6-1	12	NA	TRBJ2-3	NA	TGTGCCAGCAGTGGGTGGGCAGATACGCAGTATTTT	CASSGWADTQYF
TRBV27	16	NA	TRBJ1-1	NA	TGTGCCAGCAGTTTATCGAAGGGTAGTTATAACACTGAAGCTTTCTTT	CASSLSKGSYNTEAFF
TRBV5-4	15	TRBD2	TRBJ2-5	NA	TGTGCCAGCAGCCGGGGACTAGCGGAGCAAGAGACCCAGTACTTC	CASSRGLAEQETQYF
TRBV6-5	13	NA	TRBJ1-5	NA	TGTGCCAGCAGGAGGACAGTTGATCAGCCCCAGCATTTT	CASRRTVDQPQHF
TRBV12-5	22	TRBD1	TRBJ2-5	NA	TGTGCTAGTGGTTTGGTAGCACCCTTTATTGGAGGACAGGCTAACGTATTAGAGACCCAGTACTTC	CASGLVAPFIGGQANVLETQYF
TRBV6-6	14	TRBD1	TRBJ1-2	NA	TGTGCCAGCAACTCATTGACAGGGTACTCTGGCTACACCTTC	CASNSLTGYSGYTF
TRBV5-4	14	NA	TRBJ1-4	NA	TGTGCCAGCAGCTTGGACAGATATAATGAAAAACTGTTTTTT	CASSLDRYNEKLFF
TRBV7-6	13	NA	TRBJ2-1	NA	TGTGCCAGCAGCTTAGGTCCCACGAGTGAGCAGTTCTTC	CASSLGPTSEQFF
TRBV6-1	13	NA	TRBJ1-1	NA	TGTGCCAGCAGTGTAGTGGTCGGGACCGAAGCTTTCTTT	CASSVVVGTEAFF
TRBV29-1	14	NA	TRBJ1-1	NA	TGCAGCGCCCGTCGTCCCGGCGGAAACACTGAAGCTTTCTTT	CSARRPGGNTEAFF
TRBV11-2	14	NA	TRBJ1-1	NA	TGTGCCAGCAGCCGGAGTCCAATGAACACTGAAGCTTTCTTT	CASSRSPMNTEAFF
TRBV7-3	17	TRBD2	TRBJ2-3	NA	TGTGCCAGCAGCCCCTTGGGACTAGCGGGAGGGCGGGATACGCAGTATTTT	CASSPLGLAGGRDTQYF
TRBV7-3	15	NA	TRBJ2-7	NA	TGTGCCAGCAGCTTAAGGGCAGGATATAGCTACGAGCAGTACTTC	CASSLRAGYSYEQYF
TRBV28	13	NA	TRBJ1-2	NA	TGTGCCAGCAGCCCAGGGTCTAACTATGGCTACACCTTC	CASSPGSNYGYTF
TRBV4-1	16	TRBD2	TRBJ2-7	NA	TGCGCCAGCAGCCAAGAGGGGACTAGCGGCTCCTACGAGCAGTACTTC	CASSQEGTSGSYEQYF
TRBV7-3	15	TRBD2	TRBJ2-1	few	TGTGCCAGCAGCCCCGGACTAGCGGTATACAATGAGCAGTTCTTC	CASSPGLAVYNEQFF
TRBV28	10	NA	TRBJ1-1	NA	TGTGCCATCTCCTCGACAGAAGCTTTCTTT	CAISSTEAFF
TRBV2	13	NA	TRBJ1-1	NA	TGTGCCAGCAGGGCGGACCGACACACTGAAGCTTTCTTT	CASRADRHTEAFF
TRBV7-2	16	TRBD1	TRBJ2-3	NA	TGTGCCAGCAGCTTAGTAAGGACAGGGGGTAGCGATACGCAGTATTTT	CASSLVRTGGSDTQYF
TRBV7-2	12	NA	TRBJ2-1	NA	TGTGCCAGCGGATACTTTAGGAATGAGCAGTTCTTC	CASGYFRNEQFF
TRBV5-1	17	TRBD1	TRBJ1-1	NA	TGCGCCAGCAGCTTGGCCCCCGGACAGGGCGCGAACACTGAAGCTTTCTTT	CASSLAPGQGANTEAFF